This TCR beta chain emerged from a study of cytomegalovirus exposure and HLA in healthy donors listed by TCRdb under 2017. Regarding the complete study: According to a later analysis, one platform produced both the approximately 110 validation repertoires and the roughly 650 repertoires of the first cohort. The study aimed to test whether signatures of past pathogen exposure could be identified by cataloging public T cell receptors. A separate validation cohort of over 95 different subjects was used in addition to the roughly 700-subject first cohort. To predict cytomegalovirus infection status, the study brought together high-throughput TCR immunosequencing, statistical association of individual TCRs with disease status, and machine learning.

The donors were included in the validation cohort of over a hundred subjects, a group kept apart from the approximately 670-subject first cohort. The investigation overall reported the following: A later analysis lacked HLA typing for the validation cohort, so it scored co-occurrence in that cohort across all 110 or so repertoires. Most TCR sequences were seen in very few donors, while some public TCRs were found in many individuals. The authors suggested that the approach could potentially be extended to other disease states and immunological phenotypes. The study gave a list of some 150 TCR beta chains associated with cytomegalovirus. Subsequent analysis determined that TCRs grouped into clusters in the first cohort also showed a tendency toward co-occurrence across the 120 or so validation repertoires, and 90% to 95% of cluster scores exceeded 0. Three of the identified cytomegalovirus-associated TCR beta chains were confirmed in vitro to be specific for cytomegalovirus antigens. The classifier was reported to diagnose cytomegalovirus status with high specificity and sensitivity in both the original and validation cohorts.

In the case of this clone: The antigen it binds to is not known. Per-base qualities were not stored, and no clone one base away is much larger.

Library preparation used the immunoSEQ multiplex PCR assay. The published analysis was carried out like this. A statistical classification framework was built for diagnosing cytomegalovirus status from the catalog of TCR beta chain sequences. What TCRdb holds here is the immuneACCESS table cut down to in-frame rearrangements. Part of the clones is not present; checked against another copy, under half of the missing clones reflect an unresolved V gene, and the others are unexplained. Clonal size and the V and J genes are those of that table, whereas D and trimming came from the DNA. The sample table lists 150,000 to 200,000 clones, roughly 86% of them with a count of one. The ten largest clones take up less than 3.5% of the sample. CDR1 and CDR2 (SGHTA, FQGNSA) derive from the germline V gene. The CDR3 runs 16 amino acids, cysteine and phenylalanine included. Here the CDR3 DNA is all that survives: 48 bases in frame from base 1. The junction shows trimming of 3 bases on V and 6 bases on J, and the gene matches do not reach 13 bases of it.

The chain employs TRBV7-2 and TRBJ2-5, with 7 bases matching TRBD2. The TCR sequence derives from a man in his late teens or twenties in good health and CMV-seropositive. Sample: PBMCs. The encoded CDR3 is CASSFRETSLVQTQYF. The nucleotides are TGTGCCAGCAGCTTTAGGGAGACTAGCCTCGTGCAGACCCAGTACTTC.